The sequence of this T cell receptor beta chain was determined in a study of regulatory T cells in long-lasting Graves disease (dated by TCRdb to the early 2020s). About the study as a whole: Antithyroid drugs had been taken for less than 3 months by newly diagnosed Graves' disease patients. The study took place in China and was registered as a clinical trial. This study used TCR sequencing and RNA sequencing of peripheral blood to compare persistent Graves' disease patients against newly diagnosed Graves' disease patients. A total of some 35 samples underwent TCR sequencing, from about 13 patients with persistent Graves' disease and 20 patients with newly diagnosed Graves' disease.

General findings and caveats noted by the study authors: Only the TCR beta chain was sequenced and analyzed. Persistent patients shared more public clonotypes among themselves (over 2,500) than newly diagnosed patients did (nearly 1,000). TRBV28, TRBJ1-2 and TRBJ2-5 were preferentially used in persistent disease, while TRBV20-1 and TRBJ2-1 were favored in newly diagnosed disease. Only peripheral blood was studied, because thyroid tissue, the primary lesion, was inaccessible. The authors noted that the small sample size was a limitation that may lower accuracy. Persistent Graves' disease patients showed lower TCR Shannon entropy and fewer highly expanded clones than newly diagnosed patients, suggesting clonal expansion.

This sample's time point label indicates: newly diagnosed GD, antithyroid drugs for less than 3 months. For both TCR sequencing and RNA sequencing, RNA was extracted from PBMCs using TRIzol. The diagnosis of Graves' disease followed American Thyroid Association guidelines. Patients were recruited from an endocrinology department in Xi'an, China. Each patient gave approximately 9 milliliters of peripheral blood, collected in an EDTA anticoagulant tube. PBMCs were isolated by Ficoll Paque Plus density gradient separation without further T cell sorting. An Agilent 2100 Bioanalyzer and agarose gel were used to check RNA quality, while a NanoDrop 2000 measured RNA concentration. CDR1 SGHRS and CDR2 YFSETQ are derived from the germline V gene. V drops 1 base and J drops 6 bases, leaving 14 bases in between. The CDR3 spans 15 residues, from the cysteine through the phenylalanine. The kept DNA is CDR3 alone, 45 bases in frame from the first base.

On this clonotype itself: What this receptor recognizes is not known. No base qualities exist here, and no much larger clone lies one base off it.

Libraries came from multiplex PCR. The data were produced on an Illumina HiSeq 4000. CDR3 regions were amplified by Arm-PCR with iRepertoire HTBI primers to construct TCR beta libraries. PCR products were gel purified before sequencing. For the original study's pipeline: Gene usage analysis of CDR3 amino acid clonotypes relied on the roughly 64 TRBV and over 13 TRBJ segments identified across samples. COPE and FqMerger were used to merge the filtered high-quality paired reads into contigs. BLAST was used to align contigs to IMGT TRBV, TRBD and TRBJ reference genes, and CDR3 was defined according to IMGT. Any clonotype with a frequency above 0.1% was classified as a highly expanded clone. Shannon entropy was used to measure repertoire diversity, and the Gini coefficient was used to measure V-J evenness. Clonotypes shared by more than one individual were considered public. In-frame beta chains were kept once TCRdb had trimmed the public reads at Q25 with fastp and called clones with MiXCR. Each record represents a unique CDR3 protein, reported with the most common genes and DNA among its rows. These V and J calls derive from TCRdb rather than the authors' analysis. In all, the sample holds under 450,000 distinct CDR3 sequences, and about 10% of those were seen once. The ten most abundant clones make up approximately 20% of the sample.

The same specimen was also included in a second study, on T cells in Graves' hyperthyroidism and ophthalmopathy. As that second study puts it: Stable Graves' hyperthyroidism was defined as no progression to ophthalmopathy during 18 months of follow-up. The hyperthyroidism patients were between 18 and 65 years old and newly diagnosed, with a disease duration of less than 2 months. Any patient with an uncontrolled infection, another autoimmune disease, pregnancy or lactation was excluded. Diagnoses were based on clinical symptoms, serum thyroxine and TRAb, thyroid ultrasound and orbital computed tomography. A first-round RT-PCR of the TCR CDR3 used the HTBI primer set with the Qiagen OneStep RT-PCR kit. Most expanded thyroid clonotypes (frequency above 0.001) were also found in blood, which suggests that blood repertoires may mirror thyroid immune responses. In cross-validation, a model built on a 13 V-J signature told ophthalmopathy apart from stable hyperthyroidism with roughly 87% sensitivity and roughly 81% specificity, and in testing the same model reached 80%/75%. In validation, the model predicted progression to ophthalmopathy a median of 6.5 months before onset, with roughly 71% sensitivity and around 76% specificity. To identify distinguishing TCR V-J signatures, a discovery cohort of 90 to 100 patients was used, comprising 43 with Graves' ophthalmopathy and some 60 with stable Graves' hyperthyroidism. An independent validation cohort of under 20 hyperthyroidism patients and more than 15 patients who later progressed to ophthalmopathy tested prospective prediction of ophthalmopathy. The 75 to 100 discovery patients were randomly split 7:3 into training and test sets. The study also compared thyroid tissue and blood T-cell repertoires from about six Graves' hyperthyroidism patients. Following sampling, methimazole starting at 30 mg daily was given to hyperthyroidism patients, and high-dose intravenous methylprednisolone was given to ophthalmopathy patients. Libraries were constructed in a second round of multiplex PCR, after which size selection and purification were carried out. The libraries were sequenced on an Illumina HiSeq2000 using paired-end 100 bp reads. SOAPnuke was used to process the raw data, removing reads that contained adapters or uncalled bases, had a mean Phred below 15, or lacked an exact match to the constant primer or identifier. COPE v1.2.5 was used to merge the high-quality paired reads, and each unique nucleotide sequence was defined as a clonotype. MiTCR v1.1 was used to align the clonotypes against IMGT TRBV, TRBD and TRBJ reference segments. The analysis was restricted to V-J combinations with a frequency above 0.0001, which together covered roughly 99% of the repertoires. The TCS score was defined as the ratio of F50 (clonal expansion) to E x V (chaos), calculated using BLOSUM62-based TCRdist between CDR3 peptides within each V-J. Welch's t-statistics and random forest reduced roughly 540 V-J features to 13, which were used in a naive Bayes classifier (R e1071). No statistical method was used to set the sample size in advance, and investigators knew the group allocation. According to the paper, TCR Vbeta CDR3 sequencing was carried out on 135 peripheral blood samples, which came from under 50 ophthalmopathy, around 74 hyperthyroidism and roughly 17 progressor patients.

Sequenced material: peripheral blood mononuclear cells (PBMCs), taken at new diagnosis, from a patient treated with antithyroid drugs. The chain uses TRBV5-1 and TRBJ1-5; a weak D assignment points to TRBD1 (5 bases agree). This clonotype originated in a woman aged 18-30 years with Graves disease. Donor details come from another sample of the same person, matched by shared clones. DNA sequence: TGCGCCAGCAGCTTGAATTGGGGGGACCGTCAGCCCCAGCATTTT. This translates into CASSLNWGDRQPQHF.